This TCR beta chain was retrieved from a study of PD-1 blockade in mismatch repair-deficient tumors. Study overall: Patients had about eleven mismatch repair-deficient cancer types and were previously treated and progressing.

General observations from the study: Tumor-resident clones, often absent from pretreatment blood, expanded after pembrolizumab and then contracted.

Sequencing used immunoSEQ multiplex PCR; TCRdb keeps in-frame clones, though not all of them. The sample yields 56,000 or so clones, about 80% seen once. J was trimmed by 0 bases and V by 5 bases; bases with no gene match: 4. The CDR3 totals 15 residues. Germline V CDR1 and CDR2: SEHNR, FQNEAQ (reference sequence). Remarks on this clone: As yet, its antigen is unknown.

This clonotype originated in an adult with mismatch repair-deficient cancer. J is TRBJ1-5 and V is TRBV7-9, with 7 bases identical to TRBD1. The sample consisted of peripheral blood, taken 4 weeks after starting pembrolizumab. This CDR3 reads CASSPGDSSNQPQHF. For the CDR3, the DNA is TGTGCCAGCAGCCCCGGGGACAGTAGCAATCAGCCCCAGCATTTT.